The 24 T cell receptor beta chains reported below all come from one sample, sequenced in a study of shared clonotypes between healthy human individuals (dated by TCRdb to 2018 to 2020). Libraries were made using the immunoSEQ multiplex PCR assay. Not all clones reach the TCRdb copy of this immuneACCESS table, which keeps in-frame sequences only. Checked studies attribute under half of the gap to unresolved V genes and leave the rest unexplained. The table for this sample lists under 1 million clones; around 96% of them were counted only once. The ten top clones hold less than 0.25% of the sample. CD8 naive samples consisted of CD45RO-negative cells that were positively selected for CCR7, yielding a CD45RA+CCR7+ population without TemRA cells. The sequenced material came from naive CD8+ T cells sorted from blood. The sample's cell subset or site, from its label and the paper: CD45RA+CCR7+. These receptors were collected from a man under 40 in good health.

The J gene is TRBJ2-7, the V gene TRBV5-1, with 8 positions matching TRBD1. The CDR3 has 15 residues. Germline CDR1 SGHRS, CDR2 YFSETQ. Trimming removed 2 bases from V and 2 bases from J; junction bases left unmatched: 6. The CDR3 region has the DNA TGCGCCAGCAGCTTAGGACAGGGTGGAGCCTACGAGCAGTACTTC. Translating gives CASSLGQGGAYEQYF.

This chain uses TRBV6-5 with TRBJ2-1, with 9 bases fitting TRBD2. CDR3 length: 15 amino acids. Looked up from germline, CDR1 is MNHEY and CDR2 is SVGAGI. J lost 6 bases, V lost 5 bases, and 8 bases had no gene match. CDR3 DNA sequence: TGTGCCAGCAGTAATAGCGGGAGTTTTAGCAATGAGCAGTTCTTC. As protein: CASSNSGSFSNEQFF.

This rearrangement joins TRBV9 to TRBJ2-7; D possibly corresponds to TRBD2 (6 bases). Deletions cut 0 bases from V and 2 bases from J, with 9 bases between. CDR1 is SGDLS, CDR2 YYNGEE, per germline. The CDR3 is made up of 14 amino acids. The CDR3 DNA reads as TGTGCCAGCAGCGTAGGGGACTTCACCTACGAGCAGTACTTC. It codes for CASSVGDFTYEQYF.

The chain has TRBV28 and TRBJ2-7, with TRBD2 identical over 7 bases. V was clipped by 8 bases and J by 0 bases; unmatched bases: 4. In germline, CDR1 is MDHEN, CDR2 SYDVKM. The CDR3 sequence is 13 residues long. In DNA, the CDR3 is TGTGCCAGCCGGGGGGAAGACTCCTACGAGCAGTACTTC. It translates to CASRGEDSYEQYF.

The chain couples TRBV7-9 to TRBJ2-3, with TRBD2 matching 11 bases. CDR3 length: 17 amino acids. With 5 bases clipped from V and 4 bases from J, the junction kept 11 bases outside the gene matches. Per the germline V gene, CDR1 is SEHNR and CDR2 is FQNEAQ (reference sequence). In DNA, the CDR3 is TGTGCCAGCAGCAAAATCGGGGCTAGCGGGAGGTCAGATACGCAGTATTTT. Encoded protein: CASSKIGASGRSDTQYF.

The chain recombines TRBV9 with TRBJ2-1; D is possibly TRBD1 (6 bases). Trimming cost V 4 bases and J 2 bases, with 13 bases left between them. This CDR3 spans 15 amino acids. CDR1 SGDLS and CDR2 YYNGEE come from the germline V gene. CDR3 residues: CASSPGDTTYNEQFF. In DNA form, the CDR3 reads TGTGCCAGCAGCCCCGGGGACACTACCTACAATGAGCAGTTCTTC. Complete variable domain (other parts from reference TRBV9 and TRBJ2-1): DSGVTQTPKHLITATGQRVTLRCSPRSGDLSVYWYQQSLDQGLQFLIQYYNGEERAKGNILERFSAQQFPDLHSELNLSSLELGDSALYFCASSPGDTTYNEQFFGPGTRLTVL.

The genes are TRBV15 and TRBJ1-5; no clear D gene. The CDR3 length is 16 residues. Germline V gene lookup returns CDR1 LNHNV and CDR2 YYDKDF (reference sequence). The germline V and J ends were trimmed by 2 bases and 1 base, with 12 bases remaining between them. DNA for the CDR3: TGTGCCACCAGCAGAAACCCAAAAGGCAGCAATCAGCCCCAGCATTTT. Translating gives CATSRNPKGSNQPQHF.

The chain joins TRBV7-9 to TRBJ1-1; D might be TRBD1 (5 bases). The ends were cut back, 5 bases at V and 4 bases at J, with 20 bases in the middle. From germline, CDR1 is SEHNR and CDR2 FQNEAQ (reference sequence). CDR3 length: 16 amino acids. The DNA of the CDR3 is TGTGCCAGCAGCCCTACTTTTGGGCAGGGCCCCACTGAAGCTTTCTTT. Encoded protein: CASSPTFGQGPTEAFF. Full variable domain (missing parts from reference TRBV7-9 and TRBJ1-1): DTGVSQNPRHKITKRGQNVTFRCDPISEHNRLYWYRQTLGQGPEFLTYFQNEAQLEKSRLLSDRFSAERPKGSFSTLEIQRTEQGDSAMYLCASSPTFGQGPTEAFFGQGTRLTVV.

The rearrangement joins TRBV7-8 to TRBJ2-7; TRBD2 matches at 12 bases. This CDR3 is 16 amino acids long. Per the germline V gene, CDR1 is SGHVS and CDR2 is FQNEAQ. The V segment lost 0 bases and the J segment 4 bases; nucleotides outside the gene matches: 4. DNA of the CDR3: TGTGCCAGCAGCTTAGCAGGGACTAGCGGGCTTTACGAGCAGTACTTC. The encoded protein is CASSLAGTSGLYEQYF.

This clone was seen just once. Other DNA sequences in the same sample also yield this CDR3. J is TRBJ2-7 and V is TRBV5-1, with D possibly matching TRBD2 (7 bases). The CDR3 consists of 15 residues. V gave up 1 base and J gave up 0 bases, with 11 bases separating them. Per germline, CDR1 SGHRS and CDR2 YFSETQ. CDR3 amino acids: CASSLRGASSYEQYF. The CDR3, as DNA: TGCGCCAGCAGCTTGCGGGGGGCTAGCTCCTACGAGCAGTACTTC.

V usage is TRBV11-1 and J usage is TRBJ2-7; D gene unclear. Trimming shortened V by 5 bases and J by 3 bases, and 14 bases separated the two germline ends. CDR3 length: 14 amino acids. Per the germline V gene, CDR1 is SGHAT and CDR2 is FQDESV (reference sequence). Written as DNA, the CDR3 is TGTGCCAGCAGCCCGTTGGGTACGGACTACGAGCAGTACTTC. It is translated as CASSPLGTDYEQYF.

In regard to this clone: This same CDR3 is encoded by further DNA sequences in the sample. The chain has TRBV6-5 and TRBJ1-2, with TRBD1 as a possible D gene (5 bases). The V end was cut by 0 bases, the J end by 2 bases, with 7 bases between. The germline V gene has CDR1 MNHEY and CDR2 SVGAGI. The CDR3 totals 14 residues. CDR3 loop: CASSYSGGNYGYTF. The CDR3, as DNA: TGTGCCAGCAGTTACTCTGGGGGAAACTATGGCTACACCTTC.

The chain is built from TRBV27 and TRBJ1-1; D gene unclear. Trimming pared 6 bases from V and 3 bases from J, leaving 8 bases between. CDR3 length: 12 residues. Germline V gives CDR1 MNHEY, CDR2 SMNVEV (reference sequence). The chain's CDR3 is CASRDLDTEAFF. As DNA, the CDR3 is TGTGCCAGCAGGGACCTTGACACTGAAGCTTTCTTT.

The V and J genes are TRBV7-9 and TRBJ2-7, with D perhaps given as TRBD1 or TRBD2 (6 bases each). CDR1 and CDR2 (germline): SEHNR, FQNEAQ (reference sequence). The CDR3 loop spans 13 amino acids. Between the trimmed V and J ends, which lost 7 bases and 5 bases, there was a span of 15 bases. The chain's CDR3 is CASMEGGRDEQYF. The CDR3 DNA reads as TGTGCCAGCATGGAGGGGGGTAGGGACGAGCAGTACTTC.

V and J are TRBV13 and TRBJ1-5, with D perhaps TRBD1 (6 bases). In germline, CDR1 is PRHDT, CDR2 FYEKMQ (reference sequence). The CDR3 has 13 amino acids. V gave up 5 bases and J gave up 7 bases, with 12 bases separating them. CDR3 residues: CASSIQQGQPQHF. Here the CDR3 DNA reads TGTGCCAGCAGCATCCAGCAGGGGCAGCCCCAGCATTTT.

This clone was seen a single time. CDR3 region: CASSPSPGQGTGEQYF. CDR3 coding DNA: TGTGCCAGCTCACCATCGCCGGGACAGGGGACGGGGGAGCAGTACTTC. The gene calls are TRBV18 and TRBJ2-7, with 10 bases that match TRBD1. Germline-derived CDR1 and CDR2 are KGHSH and LQKENI. This CDR3 has 16 residues. V lost 2 bases, J lost 7 bases, and 11 bases stayed unmatched.

The chain employs TRBV29-1 and TRBJ2-5; D is undetermined. CDR3 length equals 12 residues. CDR1 is SQVTM, CDR2 ANQGSEA, per germline. Trimming left V 6 bases short and J 12 bases short, with 20 bases between. This CDR3 is CSVSLNTPWKYF. In DNA, the CDR3 is TGCAGCGTCTCATTGAATACACCATGGAAGTACTTC. Supplemented by reference TRBV29-1 and TRBJ2-5, the full variable domain reads SAVISQKPSRDICQRGTSLTIQCQVDSQVTMMFWYRQQPGQSLTLIATANQGSEATYESGFVIDKFPISRPNLTFSTLTVSNMSPEDSSIYLCSVSLNTPWKYFGPGTRLLVL.

The chain uses TRBV7-6 and TRBJ2-1; TRBD2 matches 7 bases. The CDR3 is 17 residues long. V was clipped by 1 base and J by 0 bases; unmatched bases: 6. Germline V gene lookup returns CDR1 SGHVS and CDR2 FNYEAQ. CDR3 DNA sequence: TGTGCCAGCAGCTTAGACCTAGCGGAGAGCTCCTACAATGAGCAGTTCTTC. It codes for CASSLDLAESSYNEQFF.

Only one count was recorded for this clone. The genes are TRBV6-5 and TRBJ1-5; perhaps TRBD1 as D (5 bases). V was shortened by 4 bases and J by 5 bases, with 12 bases between the two germline ends. This CDR3 comprises 14 residues. In germline, CDR1 is MNHEY, CDR2 SVGAGI. The CDR3 region is CASSSLGGYQPQHF. CDR3 sequence (DNA): TGTGCCAGCAGTTCCCTCGGGGGTTATCAGCCCCAGCATTTT.

J is TRBJ2-7 and V is TRBV15, with D perhaps TRBD2 (5 bases). The V and J ends lost 3 bases and 2 bases respectively, with 8 bases between them. The V gene's germline CDR1 is LNHNV and CDR2 YYDKDF (reference sequence). The CDR3 extends over 13 amino acids. The CDR3 DNA follows: TGTGCCACCAGCAGGGAGGTTACCTACGAGCAGTACTTC. This encodes CATSREVTYEQYF.

This sequence joins TRBV5-4 and TRBJ2-1, with 9 bases that match TRBD2. V trimming: 4 bases; J trimming: 0 bases; junction bases outside the gene matches: 5. The germline V gene encodes CDR1 SGHNT and CDR2 YYREEE (reference sequence). The CDR3 is 16 amino acids. The CDR3 nucleotides are TGTGCCAGCAGCCCTCTAGCGGGACCCTCCTACAATGAGCAGTTCTTC. Encoded protein: CASSPLAGPSYNEQFF.

The chain recombines TRBV27 with TRBJ2-5; D gene uncertain. CDR1 MNHEY and CDR2 SMNVEV come from the germline V gene (reference sequence). V dropped 0 bases and J dropped 4 bases, with 12 bases sitting between them. This CDR3 is 15 amino acids long. The CDR3: CASSLSNDRSETQYF. The DNA for the CDR3 is TGTGCCAGCAGTTTATCGAATGACCGGTCAGAGACCCAGTACTTC.

The chain couples TRBV27 to TRBJ1-5; D ambiguous. V lost 3 bases and J 10 bases, leaving 13 bases between the germline ends. The CDR3 runs to 13 residues. Germline CDR1 is MNHEY and CDR2 is SMNVEV (reference sequence). DNA of the CDR3: TGTGCCAGCAGTTTCACGGACCTCTATCCCCAGCATTTT. Translation: CASSFTDLYPQHF.

The chain is built from TRBV27 and TRBJ2-7; 7 bases agree with TRBD2. Germline CDR1 MNHEY, CDR2 SMNVEV (reference sequence). V was clipped by 6 bases and J by 5 bases; unmatched bases: 10. This CDR3 has 14 residues. The CDR3 nucleotides are TGTGCCAGCAGGGAGACCGCGGGAGAAGACGAGCAGTACTTC. This sequence encodes CASRETAGEDEQYF.